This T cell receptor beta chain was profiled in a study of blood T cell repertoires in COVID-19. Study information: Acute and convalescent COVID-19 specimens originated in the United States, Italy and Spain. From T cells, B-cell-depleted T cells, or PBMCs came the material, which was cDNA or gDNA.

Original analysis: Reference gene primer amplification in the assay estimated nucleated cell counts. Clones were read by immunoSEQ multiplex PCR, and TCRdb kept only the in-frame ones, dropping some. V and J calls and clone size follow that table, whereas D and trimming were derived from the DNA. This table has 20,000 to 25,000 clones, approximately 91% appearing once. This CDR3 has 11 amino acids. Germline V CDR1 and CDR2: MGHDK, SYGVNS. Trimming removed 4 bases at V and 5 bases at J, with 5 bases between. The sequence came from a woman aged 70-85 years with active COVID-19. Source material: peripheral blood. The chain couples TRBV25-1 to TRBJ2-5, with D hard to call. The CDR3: CASSVLETQYF. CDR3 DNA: TGTGCCAGCAGTGTCCTGGAGACCCAGTACTTC.